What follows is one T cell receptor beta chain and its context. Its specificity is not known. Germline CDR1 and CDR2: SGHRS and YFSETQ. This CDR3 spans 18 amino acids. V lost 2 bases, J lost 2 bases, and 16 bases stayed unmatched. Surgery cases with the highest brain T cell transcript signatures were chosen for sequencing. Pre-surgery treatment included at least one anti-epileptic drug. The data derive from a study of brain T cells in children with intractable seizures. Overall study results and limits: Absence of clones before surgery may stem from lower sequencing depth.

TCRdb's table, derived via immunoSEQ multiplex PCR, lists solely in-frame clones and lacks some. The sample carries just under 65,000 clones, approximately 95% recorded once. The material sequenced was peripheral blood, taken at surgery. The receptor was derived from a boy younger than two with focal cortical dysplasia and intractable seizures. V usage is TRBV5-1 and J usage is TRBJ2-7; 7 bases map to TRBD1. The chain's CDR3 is CASSLDPRQGRIPYEQYF. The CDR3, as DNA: TGCGCCAGCAGCTTAGACCCGCGACAGGGTCGAATTCCCTACGAGCAGTACTTC.